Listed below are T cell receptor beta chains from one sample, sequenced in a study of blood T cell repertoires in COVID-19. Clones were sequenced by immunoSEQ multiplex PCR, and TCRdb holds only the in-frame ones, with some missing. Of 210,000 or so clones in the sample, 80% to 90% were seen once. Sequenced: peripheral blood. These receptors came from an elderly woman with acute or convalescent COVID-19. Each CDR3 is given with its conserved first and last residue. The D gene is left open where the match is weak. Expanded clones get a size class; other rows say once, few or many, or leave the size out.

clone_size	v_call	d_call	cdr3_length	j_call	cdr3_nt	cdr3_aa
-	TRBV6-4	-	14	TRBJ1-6	TGTGCCAGCAGTACCCCAGCAGGCCTTTCACCCCTCCACTTT	CASSTPAGLSPLHF
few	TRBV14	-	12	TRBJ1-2	TGTGCCAGCAGCCCACAGGGATATGGCTACACCTTC	CASSPQGYGYTF
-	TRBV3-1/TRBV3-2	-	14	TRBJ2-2	TGTGCCAGCAGCCAGGGGGCGACAGGCGGGGAGCTGTTTTTT	CASSQGATGGELFF
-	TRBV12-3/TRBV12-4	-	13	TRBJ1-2	TGTGCCATCCGATCCCACAGGCTGCATGGCTACACCTTC	CAIRSHRLHGYTF
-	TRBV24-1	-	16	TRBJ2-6	TGTGCCACCAGTGATTCCAGGGCATCTGGGGCCAACGTCCTGACTTTC	CATSDSRASGANVLTF
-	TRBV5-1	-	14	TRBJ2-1	TGCGCCAGCAGCCAGGAGTTCACAGGGAGTGAGCAGTTCTTC	CASSQEFTGSEQFF
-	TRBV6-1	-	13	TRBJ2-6	TGTGCCAGCAGTGAAGTACAGGATACCGTCCTGACTTTC	CASSEVQDTVLTF
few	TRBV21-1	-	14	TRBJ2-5	TGTGCCAGCTGCCCCCGACTATACCAAGAGACCCAGTACTTC	CASCPRLYQETQYF
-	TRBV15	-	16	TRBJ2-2	TGTGCCACCCAGGGGAACAGGTTCGCGAACACCGGGGAGCTGTTTTTT	CATQGNRFANTGELFF
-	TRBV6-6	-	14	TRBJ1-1	TGTGCCAGCAGTTACGCCGAGCCCGGCACTGAAGCTTTCTTT	CASSYAEPGTEAFF
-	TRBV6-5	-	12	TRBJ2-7	TGTGCCAGCAGTTCGACAGGATACGAGCAGTACTTC	CASSSTGYEQYF
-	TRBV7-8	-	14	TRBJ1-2	TGTGCCAGCAGCTTGGAGGTTACTAACTATGGCTACACCTTC	CASSLEVTNYGYTF
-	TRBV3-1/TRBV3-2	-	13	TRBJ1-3	TGTGCCAGCAGCCACCTTGGTTTAGACACCATATATTTT	CASSHLGLDTIYF
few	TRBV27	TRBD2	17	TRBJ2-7	TGTGCCAGCAGTTTATCCTTTGGGACTAGCGGGGTCTACGAGCAGTACTTC	CASSLSFGTSGVYEQYF
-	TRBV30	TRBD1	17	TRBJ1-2	TGTGCCTGGAGAATGACAGGGACCAATCCTGCTAACTATGGCTACACCTTC	CAWRMTGTNPANYGYTF
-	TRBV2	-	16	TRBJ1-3	TGTGCCAGCAGTGGTGGAGTGTTCCCCTCTGGAAACACCATATATTTT	CASSGGVFPSGNTIYF
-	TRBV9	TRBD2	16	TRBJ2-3	TGTGCCAGCAGCGTAAGGGCTAGCGGGGACACAGATACGCAGTATTTT	CASSVRASGDTDTQYF
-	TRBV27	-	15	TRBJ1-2	TGTGCCAGCAGTTTAAGTGCCAGCGCCTCCTATGGCTACACCTTC	CASSLSASASYGYTF
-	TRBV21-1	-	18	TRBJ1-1	TGTGCCAGCAGCAAAGAGGGGACAAGGGGAGATTTAGGCACTGAAGCTTTCTTT	CASSKEGTRGDLGTEAFF
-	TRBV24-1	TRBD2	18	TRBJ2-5	TGTGCCACCGCCGGGACTAGCGGGGGACCAACCCTCAGGGAGACCCAGTACTTC	CATAGTSGGPTLRETQYF
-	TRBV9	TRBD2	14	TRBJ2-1	TGTGCCAGCAGTGTAACCGGGACTACCGATGAGCAGTTCTTC	CASSVTGTTDEQFF
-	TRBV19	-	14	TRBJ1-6	TGTGCCAGTAGTATAGATCAAGTTGGAGTACCCCTCCACTTT	CASSIDQVGVPLHF
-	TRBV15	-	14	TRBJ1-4	TGTGCCACCAGCAGAGGCAGGAATAATGAAAAACTGTTTTTT	CATSRGRNNEKLFF
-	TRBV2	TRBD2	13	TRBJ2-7	TGTGCCAGCGGGACTAGCGGGAGTACCGAGCAGTACTTC	CASGTSGSTEQYF
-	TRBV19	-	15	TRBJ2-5	TGTGCCAGTAGTATTTCCATGGGGGGGCGAGGGACCCAGTACTTC	CASSISMGGRGTQYF
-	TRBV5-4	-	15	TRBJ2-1	TGTGCCAGCAGCTCAGAGGGGGTGGGCTACAATGAGCAGTTCTTC	CASSSEGVGYNEQFF
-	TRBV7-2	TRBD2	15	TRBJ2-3	TGTGCCAGCAGCTTAGTCGCGGGAGAGGAAGATACGCAGTATTTT	CASSLVAGEEDTQYF
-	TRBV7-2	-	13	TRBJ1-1	TGTGCCAGCAGTTTCAGGGTAGGGGCTGAAGCTTTCTTT	CASSFRVGAEAFF
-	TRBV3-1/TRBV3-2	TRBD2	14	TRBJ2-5	TGTGCCAGCAGCCTCGCTAGCGGGGGAAAGACCCAGTACTTC	CASSLASGGKTQYF
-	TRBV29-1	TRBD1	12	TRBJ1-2	TGCAGCGTTGCAGGGGGTGGCTCTGGCTACACCTTC	CSVAGGGSGYTF
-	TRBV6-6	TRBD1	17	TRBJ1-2	TGTGCCAGCAGCCGAGAATATTCGGGACAGGGCCACGGGGGCTACACCTTC	CASSREYSGQGHGGYTF
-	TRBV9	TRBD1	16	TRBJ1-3	TGTGCCAGCAGCCCAGGGGGACAGAGATCCGGAAACACCATATATTTT	CASSPGGQRSGNTIYF
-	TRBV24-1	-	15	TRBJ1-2	TGTGCCACCAGTGAGGGTGCGGGACGGTTCTATGGCTACACCTTC	CATSEGAGRFYGYTF
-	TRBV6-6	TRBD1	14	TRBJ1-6	TGTGCCAGCAACAGACAGGGGATAGAAACACCCCTCCACTTT	CASNRQGIETPLHF
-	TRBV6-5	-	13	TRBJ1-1	TGTGCCAGCAGTTACGGTAGGGGGATGGAAGCTTTCTTT	CASSYGRGMEAFF
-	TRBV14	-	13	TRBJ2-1	TGTGCCAGCAGCCAAGATAGAGTGAGTGAGCAGTTCTTC	CASSQDRVSEQFF
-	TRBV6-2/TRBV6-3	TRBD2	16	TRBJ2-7	TGTGCCAGCAGTATCCGGACTAGCGGGGGTTTGTACGAGCAGTACTTC	CASSIRTSGGLYEQYF
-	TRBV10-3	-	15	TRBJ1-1	TGTGCCATCAGTGATACTCTAGAGGGGAACACTGAAGCTTTCTTT	CAISDTLEGNTEAFF
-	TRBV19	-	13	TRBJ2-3	TGTGCCAGCTCACCAGGGTATCCAGATACGCAGTATTTT	CASSPGYPDTQYF
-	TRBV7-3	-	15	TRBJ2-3	TGTGCCAGCAGCCAAAGCGGAGCTAGCACAGATACGCAGTATTTT	CASSQSGASTDTQYF
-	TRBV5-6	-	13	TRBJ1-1	TGTGCCAGCCGCACGATCGAAGGGAAGGGGGCTTTCTTT	CASRTIEGKGAFF
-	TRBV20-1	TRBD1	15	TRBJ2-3	TGCAGTGCTAGTGGAAGGGACAGGGGGACAGATACGCAGTATTTT	CSASGRDRGTDTQYF
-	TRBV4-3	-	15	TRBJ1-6	TGCGCCAGCAGCCAAGACCCAGGGGAGAGATCACCCCTCCACTTT	CASSQDPGERSPLHF
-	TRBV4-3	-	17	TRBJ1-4	TGCGCCAGCAGCCAAGATCTAACAGTTTCAACTAATGAAAAACTGTTTTTT	CASSQDLTVSTNEKLFF